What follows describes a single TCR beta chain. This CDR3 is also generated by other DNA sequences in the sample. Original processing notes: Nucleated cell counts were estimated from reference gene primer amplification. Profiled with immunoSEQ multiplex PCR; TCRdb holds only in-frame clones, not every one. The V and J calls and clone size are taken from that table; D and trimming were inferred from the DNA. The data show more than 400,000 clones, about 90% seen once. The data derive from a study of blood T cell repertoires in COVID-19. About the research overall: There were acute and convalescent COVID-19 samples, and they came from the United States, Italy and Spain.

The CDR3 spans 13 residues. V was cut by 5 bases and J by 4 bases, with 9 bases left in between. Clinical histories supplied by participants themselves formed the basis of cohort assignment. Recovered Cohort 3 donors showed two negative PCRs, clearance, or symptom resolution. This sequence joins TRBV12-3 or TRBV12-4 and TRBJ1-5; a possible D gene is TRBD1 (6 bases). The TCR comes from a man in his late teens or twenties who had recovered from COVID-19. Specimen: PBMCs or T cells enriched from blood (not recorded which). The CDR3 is CASSLQGNQPQHF. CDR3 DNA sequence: TGTGCCAGCAGTCTACAGGGAAATCAGCCCCAGCATTTT.